Below, one T cell receptor (beta chain) is given with its context. The V end lost 3 bases, the J end lost 2 bases, and 12 bases lay between the germline ends. The CDR3 spans 15 residues. CDR1 is SEHNR, CDR2 FQNEAQ, per germline (reference sequence). While infection was still active, Seattle patients were enrolled and then followed longitudinally. This sample was taken from a study of blood T cell repertoires in COVID-19. In the authors' workflow: Reference gene primer amplification yielded estimated nucleated cell counts. Using immunoSEQ multiplex PCR, the repertoire was profiled, and TCRdb retains in-frame clones only, with some absent. That table gives V, J and clone size, and the DNA gave D and trimming. This sample has roughly 340,000 clones, with 80% to 90% found just once.

This TCR was sampled from a woman between 50 and 59 years old with COVID-19, enrolled during active disease. The sequenced sample consisted of peripheral blood. The chain uses TRBV7-9 and TRBJ2-3; a weak D match, TRBD1 (5 bases). The CDR3 sequence: CASSLRQLNTDTQYF. The DNA of the CDR3 is TGTGCCAGCAGCTTGAGACAGTTAAACACAGATACGCAGTATTTT.